The entry below describes one TCR beta chain. Its antigen is currently unknown. This sample is drawn from a study of beta chain features in type 1 diabetes. V was cut by 8 bases and J by 0 bases, with 14 bases left in between. The CDR3 is made up of 15 amino acids. CDR1 is SGHVS and CDR2 is FQNEAQ in the germline V gene. Investigators reverse transcribed all isolated RNA, so they sequenced expressed TCRB transcripts. Profiling relied on immunoSEQ multiplex PCR, and the TCRdb table lists in-frame clones only, not all of them. The sample lists about 250,000 clones; roughly 14% were seen once. Notes on the study in general: Shorter TCRB CDR3s, moderately but significantly so, marked every one of the four CD4+ subsets in Type 1 diabetes patients.

Material for sequencing was naive CD4+ T cells from blood. The source is a woman aged 40-49 years in good health. The chain employs TRBV7-8 and TRBJ1-5; D perhaps matches TRBD1 (6 bases). CDR3 amino acids: CASGETGLSNQPQHF. In nucleotides, the CDR3 is TGTGCCAGCGGAGAGACAGGTCTTAGCAATCAGCCCCAGCATTTT.